Listed below are T cell receptor beta chains from one sample, sequenced in a study of T-cell memory formation after mild COVID-19. MiXCR, run by TCRdb on the 5' RACE reads, gives a single entry per CDR3 protein. Of about 560,000 distinct CDR3 sequences listed, about 20% are singletons. The sequenced sample was PBMCs or a T cell subset sorted from them (not recorded which). The receptor set was obtained from an adult woman who had mild COVID-19 (a few samples of this study predate the infection). Cell type and time point are not known. Both conserved end residues are part of each CDR3.

j_call v_call cdr3_aa
TRBJ2-1 TRBV20-1 CSAREGGGLLNEQFF
TRBJ2-3 TRBV12-3/TRBV12-4 CASSPQGRSTDTQYF
TRBJ1-5 TRBV19 CASRQTGSFGNQPQHF
TRBJ2-2 TRBV6-1 CASSVHGELFF
TRBJ2-7 TRBV6-2/TRBV6-3 CASSNLAFGTAYEQYF
TRBJ2-7 TRBV28 CASSLSYLRGNPYEQYF
TRBJ2-1 TRBV7-2 CASSLRGLTRANEQFF
TRBJ1-1 TRBV19 CASSFVLRTRLNTEAFF
TRBJ2-7 TRBV28 CASVGPRYEQYF
TRBJ2-1 TRBV11-2 CASSLGGSGETYNEQFF
TRBJ2-2 TRBV4-2 CASSQESGGIGELFF
TRBJ2-2 TRBV5-1 CASSPQSGGAGELFF
TRBJ2-7 TRBV18 CASSPGGVSYEQYF
TRBJ2-2 TRBV6-5 CASSYPSTGELFF
TRBJ2-3 TRBV7-3 CASSLGARTDTQYF
TRBJ2-2 TRBV9 CASSVGPSGGATGELFF
TRBJ2-2 TRBV11-2 CASSLTNTGELFF
TRBJ2-1 TRBV5-5 CASSMYRGTYNEQFF
TRBJ2-1 TRBV5-6 CASSLRRLAPYNEQFF
TRBJ2-1 TRBV7-2 CASSGGQGAWNEQFF
TRBJ2-1 TRBV7-9 CASRAGTSSYNEQFF
TRBJ1-1 TRBV7-9 CASSFGRTKAFF
TRBJ2-1 TRBV9 CASSAQQGVREQFF
TRBJ2-3 TRBV6-5 CASSYRSTDTQYF
TRBJ2-5 TRBV7-3 CASSVNGLALETQYF
TRBJ1-1 TRBV20-1 CSAHLGDLNTEAFF
TRBJ1-1 TRBV12-3/TRBV12-4 CASRGGNTEAFF
TRBJ2-4 TRBV19 CASSRGQRAKNIQYF
TRBJ2-3 TRBV20-1 CSADHGPDTQYF
TRBJ1-2 TRBV20-1 CSAPPDRLETYNYGYTF
TRBJ2-1 TRBV4-3 CASSLAAGTNNEQFF
TRBJ2-7 TRBV20-1 CSARSNVAGVSEQYF
TRBJ2-7 TRBV18 CASSPRPPGQYF
TRBJ2-7 TRBV5-1 CASSLDMALGEQYF
TRBJ2-7 TRBV7-9 CASSSNRVQPYEQYF
TRBJ2-4 TRBV25-1 CASSKQGAKNIQYF
TRBJ2-7 TRBV20-1 CSAPGTGVDEQYF
TRBJ2-5 TRBV3-1 CASSHSGLAGLHQETQYF
TRBJ2-1 TRBV20-1 CSASSGRGYNEQFF
TRBJ2-1 TRBV7-9 CASSLLTSDRYNEQFF
TRBJ1-4 TRBV20-1 CSPEGAVEKLFF
TRBJ2-1 TRBV7-3 CASSPSTSGRSSYNEQFF
TRBJ1-6 TRBV25-1 CASSDGGGHRALHF
TRBJ1-2 TRBV4-3 CASSLCFGCNYGYTF
TRBJ2-7 TRBV3-1 CASRQARGGSYEQYF
TRBJ2-5 TRBV7-6 CASSTTSGWETQYF
TRBJ2-3 TRBV9 CASSVNPGATDTQYF